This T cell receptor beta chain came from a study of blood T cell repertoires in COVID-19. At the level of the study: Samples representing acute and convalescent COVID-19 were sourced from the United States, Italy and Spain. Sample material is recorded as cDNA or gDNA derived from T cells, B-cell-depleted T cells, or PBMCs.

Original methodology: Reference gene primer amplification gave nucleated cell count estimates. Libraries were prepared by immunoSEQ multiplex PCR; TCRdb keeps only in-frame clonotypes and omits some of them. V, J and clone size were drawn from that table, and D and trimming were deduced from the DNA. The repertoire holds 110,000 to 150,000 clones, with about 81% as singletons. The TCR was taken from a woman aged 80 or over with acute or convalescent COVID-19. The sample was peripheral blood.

In DNA form, the CDR3 reads TGTGCCAGCTCACAGGAGGGGAGCTATGGCTACACCTTC. Translating it yields CASSQEGSYGYTF. The genes are TRBV18 and TRBJ1-2, with D perhaps TRBD1 (5 bases). The CDR3 is 13 residues long. The germline V gene encodes CDR1 KGHSH and CDR2 LQKENI. V was cut by 4 bases and J by 4 bases, with 10 bases left in between. The full variable domain, with the rest looked up from reference TRBV18 and TRBJ1-2, is NAGVMQNPRHLVRRRGQEARLRCSPMKGHSHVYWYRQLPEEGLKFMVYLQKENIIDESGMPKERFSAEFPKEGPSILRIQQVVRGDSAAYFCASSQEGSYGYTFGSGTRLTVV.